Below are 24 T cell receptor beta chains sequenced from a single sample in a study of blood T cell repertoires in COVID-19. Assay: immunoSEQ multiplex PCR; the TCRdb copy retains only in-frame clones and omits some. The table has 150,000 to 200,000 clones, approximately 83% seen once. Sequencing input: peripheral blood. Source of these receptors: a man aged 55 to 69 with acute or convalescent COVID-19.

V gene TRBV5-8 combines with J gene TRBJ2-1, with 7 bases fitting TRBD2. After removal of 1 base from V and 5 bases from J, the junction contained 6 bases not matched to a gene. The CDR3 loop spans 15 amino acids. Germline CDR1 is SGHTS and CDR2 is YDEGEE. CDR3: CASSLTGRTNNEQFF. The CDR3 nucleotides are TGTGCCAGCAGCTTGACCGGGAGGACAAACAATGAGCAGTTCTTC.

The chain carries TRBV7-9 and TRBJ2-1; 11 bases match TRBD2. Per germline, CDR1 SEHNR and CDR2 FQNEAQ (reference sequence). Unmatched junction bases numbered 6, after V lost 5 bases and J lost 6 bases. This CDR3 is 15 amino acids long. The CDR3 loop reads CASSASGRITNEQFF. CDR3 DNA sequence: TGTGCCAGCAGCGCTAGCGGGAGGATAACCAATGAGCAGTTCTTC.

V gene TRBV6-5 combines with J gene TRBJ2-3; tentative D call: TRBD2 (5 bases). V was pared by 7 bases and J by 3 bases, with 17 bases between. CDR3 length equals 15 residues. Germline assignment: CDR1 MNHEY and CDR2 SVGAGI. The CDR3 DNA follows: TGTGCCAGCACCCATCCCGGGAAGGCGACAGATACGCAGTATTTT. Translating gives CASTHPGKATDTQYF.

This clone came up a few times. A junction end diverges from the germline sequence, so it may reflect a read error. The chain recombines TRBV7-7 with TRBJ2-2; 9 nucleotides align to TRBD2. This CDR3 spans 15 amino acids. Looked up from germline, CDR1 is SSHAT and CDR2 is FNYEAQ (reference sequence). In DNA form, the CDR3 reads TGTGCTAGCAGCAGAGCGGGAGGAAACACCGGGGAGCTGTTTTTT. Translation: CASSRAGGNTGELFF. Together with reference TRBV7-7 and TRBJ2-2, the CDR3 gives the full variable domain: GAGVSQSPRYKVTKRGQDVTLRCDPISSHATLYWYQQALGQGPEFLTYFNYEAQPDKSGLPSDRFSAERPEGSISTLTIQRTEQRDSAMYRCASSRAGGNTGELFFGEGSRLTVL.

The V and J genes are TRBV5-1 and TRBJ2-7; 7 nucleotides line up with TRBD2. V trimming: 3 bases; J trimming: 1 base; junction bases outside the gene matches: 7. There are 15 residues in the CDR3. Germline V gene sequence: CDR1 SGHRS, CDR2 YFSETQ. The CDR3 nucleotides read TGCGCCAGCAGCTCATCCCGGGGGGAATCCTACGAGCAGTACTTC. Amino acid sequence: CASSSSRGESYEQYF.

This clone has only a few counts. The chain uses TRBV24-1 and TRBJ1-4; 9 bases match TRBD1. The germline V gene encodes CDR1 KGHDR and CDR2 SFDVKD. The V gene end was trimmed by 10 bases and the J gene end by 6 bases; junction bases not matched to a gene: 2. The CDR3 totals 12 residues. CDR3 amino acids: CATGQGDEKLFF. CDR3 sequence (DNA): TGTGCCACGGGACAGGGCGATGAAAAACTGTTTTTT.

The chain has TRBV5-1 and TRBJ2-7; 13 nucleotides match TRBD2. The V segment lost 4 bases and the J segment 5 bases; nucleotides outside the gene matches: 6. Germline CDR1 SGHRS, CDR2 YFSETQ. The CDR3 has 15 amino acids. The CDR3 DNA follows: TGCGCCAGCAGCGATTGGACTAGCGGGAGTGACGAGCAGTACTTC. Residues: CASSDWTSGSDEQYF.

Here the CDR3 DNA reads TGTGCCAGCGCTTTCCAATCGGGCAATCAGCCCCAGCATTTT. Translation gives CASAFQSGNQPQHF. The chain joins TRBV6-5 to TRBJ1-5; the D is unclear. V gave up 8 bases and J gave up 2 bases, with 13 bases separating them. This CDR3 is built from 14 residues. Germline-derived CDR1 and CDR2 are MNHEY and SVGAGI.

The chain combines TRBV27 with TRBJ2-7, with TRBD2 identical over 8 bases. CDR1 is MNHEY, CDR2 SMNVEV, per germline (reference sequence). V gave up 2 bases and J gave up 3 bases; unmatched junction bases: 3. CDR3 size: 14 residues. The CDR3 DNA reads TGTGCCAGCAGTTTACTCGCGGGGGGCTACGAGCAGTACTTC. This translates into CASSLLAGGYEQYF.

This clone was picked up one time. This chain joins TRBV5-4 and TRBJ2-5; 10 nucleotides match TRBD2. This CDR3 spans 16 amino acids. Losses at the gene ends were 4 bases for V and 7 bases for J; bases not matched to a gene: 13. Germline V CDR1 and CDR2: SGHNT, YYREEE (reference sequence). CDR3 amino acids: CASSHGTSALPGTQYF. The CDR3 coding sequence is TGTGCCAGCAGCCACGGGACTAGCGCCCTCCCGGGGACCCAGTACTTC.

The CDR3 protein is CASSTGGGTDTQYF. The CDR3 DNA is TGTGCCAGCAGTACTGGGGGGGGCACAGATACGCAGTATTTT. The rearrangement joins TRBV27 to TRBJ2-3; 7 positions agree with TRBD2. The J segment lost 1 base and the V segment lost 5 bases, leaving 3 bases of the junction unmatched. Germline CDR1 MNHEY, CDR2 SMNVEV (reference sequence). The CDR3 is 14 amino acids.

The rearrangement uses TRBV4-1 and TRBJ1-1, with 9 bases identical to TRBD1. Germline lookup yields CDR1 MGHRA and CDR2 YSYEKL. The V segment lost 6 bases and the J segment 5 bases; nucleotides outside the gene matches: 22. The CDR3 is made up of 19 amino acids. The CDR3 sequence is CASSQKEWDRAFVMTEAFF. DNA of the CDR3: TGCGCCAGCAGTCAGAAGGAGTGGGACAGGGCTTTTGTGATGACTGAAGCTTTCTTT.

This chain connects TRBV7-2 to TRBJ2-1; 11 bases are a match to TRBD1. CDR1 is SGHTA and CDR2 is FQGNSA in the germline V gene. The CDR3 extends over 17 amino acids. V lost 1 base and J lost 6; bases outside the gene matches: 8. The CDR3 region is CASSLVSGTGGSNEQFF. CDR3 DNA sequence: TGTGCCAGCAGCTTAGTGAGTGGGACAGGGGGGTCCAATGAGCAGTTCTTC.

The chain has TRBV19 and TRBJ2-2; 7 nucleotides agree with TRBD2. CDR3 size: 13 residues. The germline CDR1 and CDR2 sequences are LNHDA and SQIVND (reference sequence). V lost 10 bases and J lost 5; bases outside the gene matches: 7. Here the CDR3 DNA reads TGTGCCATTCGAGCGGGAAGGACCGGGGAGCTGTTTTTT. As protein: CAIRAGRTGELFF.

The CDR3 region has the DNA TGTGCCAGCAGTGGACAGGGACGGGTAAACATTCAGTACTTC. It specifies CASSGQGRVNIQYF. The chain uses TRBV28 and TRBJ2-4, with 8 bases that match TRBD1. The V gene's germline CDR1 is MDHEN and CDR2 SYDVKM. This CDR3 comprises 14 residues. V lost 5 bases, J lost 6 bases, and 6 bases stayed unmatched.

V is TRBV7-9 and J is TRBJ2-7; possible D gene TRBD1, 5 bases. Trimming took off 1 base at V and 2 bases at J, with 9 bases between the two ends. The germline V gene encodes CDR1 SEHNR and CDR2 FQNEAQ (reference sequence). The CDR3 spans 14 residues. The chain's CDR3 is CASSLEVTAYEQYF. CDR3 nucleotide sequence: TGTGCCAGCAGCTTAGAGGTGACAGCCTACGAGCAGTACTTC. The full variable domain, with the rest looked up from reference TRBV7-9 and TRBJ2-7, is DTGVSQNPRHKITKRGQNVTFRCDPISEHNRLYWYRQTLGQGPEFLTYFQNEAQLEKSRLLSDRFSAERPKGSFSTLEIQRTEQGDSAMYLCASSLEVTAYEQYFGPGTRLTVT.

This clone was detected once. This chain joins TRBV3-1 (or the pseudogene TRBV3-2) and TRBJ1-3; D is uncertain. Deletions cut 0 bases from V and 3 bases from J, with 12 bases between. This CDR3 has 16 amino acids. Germline V CDR1 and CDR2: LGHDT, YNNKEL (reference sequence). The CDR3 coding sequence is TGTGCCAGCAGCCAAGATCCCCCAGGCTATGGAAACACCATATATTTT. Encoded protein: CASSQDPPGYGNTIYF.

The chain links TRBV6-5 to TRBJ2-6, with 7 bases identical to TRBD2. After removal of 2 bases from V and 2 bases from J, the junction contained 0 bases not matched to a gene. CDR1 is MNHEY and CDR2 is SVGAGI in the germline V gene. The CDR3 extends over 15 amino acids. The CDR3 region has the DNA TGTGCCAGCAGTTACGGGGGGGCTGGGGCCAACGTCCTGACTTTC. As protein: CASSYGGAGANVLTF.

CDR3 residues: CASTSEGQGVEAFF. In DNA, the CDR3 is TGTGCCAGTACCTCCGAGGGACAGGGCGTTGAAGCTTTCTTT. This chain connects TRBV5-5 to TRBJ1-1; 9 bases agree with TRBD1. This CDR3 has 14 amino acids. Per germline, CDR1 SGHKS and CDR2 YYEKEE (reference sequence). J lost 7 bases, V lost 8 bases, and 12 bases had no gene match. Filled out from reference TRBV5-5 and TRBJ1-1, the complete variable domain reads DAGVTQSPTHLIKTRGQQVTLRCSPISGHKSVSWYQQVLGQGPQFIFQYYEKEERGRGNFPDRFSARQFPNYSSELNVNALLLGDSALYLCASTSEGQGVEAFFGQGTRLTVV.

The V gene is TRBV6-2 or TRBV6-3, the J gene TRBJ2-5, with 8 bases that match TRBD2. The germline V gene has CDR1 MNHEY and CDR2 SVGEGT. J lost 2 bases, V lost 2 bases, and 10 bases had no gene match. This CDR3 has 17 residues. CDR3: CASSYGSAGEGQETQYF. In DNA form, the CDR3 reads TGTGCCAGCAGTTACGGGTCAGCGGGAGAAGGTCAAGAGACCCAGTACTTC.

The chain carries TRBV9 and TRBJ1-5; no firm D call. The V gene lost 3 bases and the J gene lost 9 bases, with 13 bases spanning the gap. The length of the CDR3 is 13 residues. Germline CDR1 reads SGDLS; CDR2 reads YYNGEE. CDR3 DNA sequence: TGTGCCAGCAGCGCGGGCGGGATGGGGCCCCAGCATTTT. Translating gives CASSAGGMGPQHF.

The J gene is TRBJ2-5, the V gene TRBV3-1 (or the pseudogene TRBV3-2), with 10 bases identical to TRBD1. V trimming: 8 bases; J trimming: 2 bases; junction bases outside the gene matches: 5. CDR1 is LGHDT, CDR2 YNNKEL, per germline (reference sequence). There are 14 residues in the CDR3. CDR3 amino acids: CASGQGVKQETQYF. Written as DNA, the CDR3 is TGTGCCAGCGGACAGGGGGTGAAGCAAGAGACCCAGTACTTC.

The chain links TRBV18 to TRBJ1-1, with D possibly being TRBD1 (5 bases). Germline CDR1 and CDR2: KGHSH and LQKENI. The CDR3 consists of 12 residues. The CDR3 spells CATSTEGAEAFF. The CDR3 region has the DNA TGTGCAACCTCAACCGAAGGGGCTGAAGCTTTCTTT. Supplemented by reference TRBV18 and TRBJ1-1, the full variable domain reads NAGVMQNPRHLVRRRGQEARLRCSPMKGHSHVYWYRQLPEEGLKFMVYLQKENIIDESGMPKERFSAEFPKEGPSILRIQQVVRGDSAAYFCATSTEGAEAFFGQGTRLTVV.

The rearrangement uses TRBV27 and TRBJ1-4; no firm D call. Germline lookup yields CDR1 MNHEY and CDR2 SMNVEV (reference sequence). The CDR3 is 15 residues long. Trimming took off 4 bases at V and 7 bases at J, with 16 bases between the two ends. The CDR3 spells CASSWVGSRVEKLFF. CDR3 nucleotides: TGTGCCAGCAGTTGGGTCGGCTCTCGGGTTGAAAAACTGTTTTTT.